This TCR beta chain was found in a study of blood T cell repertoires in COVID-19. Study at large: The United States, Italy and Spain were the sources of the acute and convalescent COVID-19 samples. T cells, B-cell-depleted T cells, or PBMCs supplied cDNA or gDNA.

This table comes from immunoSEQ multiplex PCR, and its TCRdb copy is limited to in-frame clones, with some not included. Counted here are about 210,000 clones, under 85% occurring once; the ten biggest clones make up 7.8%. In this sample, this clone turned up a few times. Sequenced: peripheral blood. This clonotype was sampled from a woman of 80 years or more with COVID-19, enrolled during active disease.

CDR3 bases: TGTGCCACTACCCCGCTTGGGGGGACTGAAGCTTTCTTT. As protein: CATTPLGGTEAFF. This sequence joins TRBV27 and TRBJ1-1; perhaps TRBD1 as D (5 bases). Germline V gives CDR1 MNHEY, CDR2 SMNVEV (reference sequence). The ends were cut back, 10 bases at V and 5 bases at J, with 17 bases in the middle. This CDR3 region has 13 residues.